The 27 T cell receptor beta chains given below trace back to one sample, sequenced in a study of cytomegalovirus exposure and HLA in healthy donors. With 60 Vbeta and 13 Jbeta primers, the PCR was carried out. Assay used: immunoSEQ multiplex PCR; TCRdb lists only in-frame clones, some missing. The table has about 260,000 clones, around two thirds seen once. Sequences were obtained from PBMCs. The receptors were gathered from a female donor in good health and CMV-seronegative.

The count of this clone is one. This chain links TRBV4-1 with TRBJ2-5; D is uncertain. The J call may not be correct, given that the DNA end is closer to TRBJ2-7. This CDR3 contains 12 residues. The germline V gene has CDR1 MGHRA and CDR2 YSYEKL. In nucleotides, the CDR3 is TGCGCCAGCAGATCAAAAAGCTACGAGCAGTACTTC. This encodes CASRSKSYEQYF.

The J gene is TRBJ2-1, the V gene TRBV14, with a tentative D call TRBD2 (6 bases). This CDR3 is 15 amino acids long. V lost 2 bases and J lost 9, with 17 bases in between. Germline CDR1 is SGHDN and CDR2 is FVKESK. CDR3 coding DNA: TGTGCCAGCAGCCAATCGCCTACGGGAGTGGGTGAGCAGTTCTTC. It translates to CASSQSPTGVGEQFF.

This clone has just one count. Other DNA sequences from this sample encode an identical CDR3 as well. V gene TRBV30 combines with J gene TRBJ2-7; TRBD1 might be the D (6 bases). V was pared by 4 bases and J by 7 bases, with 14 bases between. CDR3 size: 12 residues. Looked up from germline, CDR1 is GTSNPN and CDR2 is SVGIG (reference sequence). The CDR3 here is CAWNQGSAEQYF. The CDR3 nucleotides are TGTGCCTGGAATCAGGGGAGCGCGGAGCAGTACTTC. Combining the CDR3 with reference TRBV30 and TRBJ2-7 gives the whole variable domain SQTIHQWPATLVQPVGSPLSLECTVEGTSNPNLYWYRQAAGRGLQLLFYSVGIGQISSEVPQNLSASRPQDRQFILSSKKLLLSDSGFYLCAWNQGSAEQYFGPGTRLTVT.

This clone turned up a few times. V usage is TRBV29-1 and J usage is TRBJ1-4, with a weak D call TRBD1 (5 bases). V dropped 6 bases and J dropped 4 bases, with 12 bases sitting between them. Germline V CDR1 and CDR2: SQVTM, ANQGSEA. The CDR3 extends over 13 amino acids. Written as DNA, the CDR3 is TGCAGCGTGAAGGGACTCCTTAATGAAAAACTGTTTTTT. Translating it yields CSVKGLLNEKLFF. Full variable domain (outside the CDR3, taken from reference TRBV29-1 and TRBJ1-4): SAVISQKPSRDICQRGTSLTIQCQVDSQVTMMFWYRQQPGQSLTLIATANQGSEATYESGFVIDKFPISRPNLTFSTLTVSNMSPEDSSIYLCSVKGLLNEKLFFGSGTQLSVL.

The CDR3 sequence: CASSEVGTANYGYTF. The CDR3 DNA sequence: TGTGCCAGCAGTGAAGTAGGGACAGCTAACTATGGCTACACCTTC. This sequence joins TRBV2 and TRBJ1-2, with 7 bases identical to TRBD1. The CDR3 consists of 15 residues. Germline CDR1 and CDR2: SNHLY and FYNNEI. With V trimmed by 1 base and J by 0 bases, 2 bases remained unmatched.

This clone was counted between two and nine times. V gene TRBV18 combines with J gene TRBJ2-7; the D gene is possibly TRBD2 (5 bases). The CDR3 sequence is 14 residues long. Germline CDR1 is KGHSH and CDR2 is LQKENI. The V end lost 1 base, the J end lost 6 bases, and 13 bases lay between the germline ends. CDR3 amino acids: CASSPLAPAVEQYF. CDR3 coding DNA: TGTGCCAGCTCACCACTAGCGCCGGCTGTCGAGCAGTACTTC.

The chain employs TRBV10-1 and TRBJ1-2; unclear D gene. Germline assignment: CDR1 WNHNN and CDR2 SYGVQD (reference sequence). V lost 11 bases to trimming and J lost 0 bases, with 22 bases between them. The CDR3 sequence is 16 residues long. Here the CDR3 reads CARIFPFTATNYGYTF. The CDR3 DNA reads TGCGCCCGGATATTCCCTTTTACAGCTACTAACTATGGCTACACCTTC.

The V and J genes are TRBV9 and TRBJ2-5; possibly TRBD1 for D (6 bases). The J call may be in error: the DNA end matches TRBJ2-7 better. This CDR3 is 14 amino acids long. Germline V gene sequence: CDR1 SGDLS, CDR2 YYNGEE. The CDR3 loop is CASSGQGSSYEQYF. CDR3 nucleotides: TGTGCCAGCAGCGGGCAGGGGAGCTCCTACGAGCAGTACTTC.

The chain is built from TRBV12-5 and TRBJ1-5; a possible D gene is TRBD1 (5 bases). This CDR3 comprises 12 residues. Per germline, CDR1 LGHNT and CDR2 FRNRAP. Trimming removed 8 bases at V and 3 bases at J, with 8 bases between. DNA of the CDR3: TGTGCTAGTACAGGTCCCAATCAGCCCCAGCATTTT. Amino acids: CASTGPNQPQHF.

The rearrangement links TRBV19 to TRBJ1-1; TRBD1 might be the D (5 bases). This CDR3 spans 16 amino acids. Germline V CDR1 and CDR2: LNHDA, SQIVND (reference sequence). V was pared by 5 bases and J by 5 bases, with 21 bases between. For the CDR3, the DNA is TGTGCCAGTAGTGAGTGGGGCGCCGGAGTAAAGACTGAAGCTTTCTTT. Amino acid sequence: CASSEWGAGVKTEAFF.

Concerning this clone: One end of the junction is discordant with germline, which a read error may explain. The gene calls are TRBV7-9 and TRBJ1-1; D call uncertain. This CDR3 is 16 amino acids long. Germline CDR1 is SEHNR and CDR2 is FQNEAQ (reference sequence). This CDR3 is CSSTKIPDATLTEAFF. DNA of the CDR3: TGTTCCAGCACCAAAATCCCAGATGCCACATTGACTGAAGCTTTCTTT.

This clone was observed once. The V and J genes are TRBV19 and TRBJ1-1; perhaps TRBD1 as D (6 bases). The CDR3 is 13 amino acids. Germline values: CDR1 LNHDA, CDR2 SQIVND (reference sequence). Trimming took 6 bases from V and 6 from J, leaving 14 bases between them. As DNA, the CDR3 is TGTGCCAGTAGAAATCCCAGGGGCTCTGAAGCTTTCTTT. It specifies CASRNPRGSEAFF.

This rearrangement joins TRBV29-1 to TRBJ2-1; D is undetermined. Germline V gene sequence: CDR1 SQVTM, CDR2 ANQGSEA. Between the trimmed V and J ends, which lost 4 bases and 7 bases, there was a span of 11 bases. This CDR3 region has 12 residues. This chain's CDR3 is CSVAEVQNEQFF. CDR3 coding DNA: TGCAGCGTTGCCGAGGTCCAGAATGAGCAGTTCTTC.

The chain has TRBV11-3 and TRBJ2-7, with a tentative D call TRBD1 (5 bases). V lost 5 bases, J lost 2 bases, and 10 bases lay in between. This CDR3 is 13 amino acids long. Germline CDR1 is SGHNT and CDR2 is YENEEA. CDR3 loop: CASSQGFPYEQYF. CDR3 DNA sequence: TGTGCCAGCAGCCAGGGCTTTCCCTACGAGCAGTACTTC.

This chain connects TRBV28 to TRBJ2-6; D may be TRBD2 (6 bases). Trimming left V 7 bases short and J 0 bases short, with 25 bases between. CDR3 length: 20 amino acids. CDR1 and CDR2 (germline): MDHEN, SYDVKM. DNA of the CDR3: TGTGCCAGCACGGGAGTCGATCCAAGCCCGGGCCTCTCTGGGGCCAACGTCCTGACTTTC. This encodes CASTGVDPSPGLSGANVLTF.

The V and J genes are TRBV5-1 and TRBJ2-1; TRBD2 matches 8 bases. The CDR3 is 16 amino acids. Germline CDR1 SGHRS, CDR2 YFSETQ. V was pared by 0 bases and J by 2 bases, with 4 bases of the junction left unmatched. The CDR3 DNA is TGCGCCAGCAGCTTGGGTGGCGGGAGGACCTACAATGAGCAGTTCTTC. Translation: CASSLGGGRTYNEQFF.

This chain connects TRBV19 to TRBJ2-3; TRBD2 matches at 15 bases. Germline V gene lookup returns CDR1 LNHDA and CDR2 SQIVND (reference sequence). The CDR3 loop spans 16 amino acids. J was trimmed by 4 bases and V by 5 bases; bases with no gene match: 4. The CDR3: CASSPRTSGRADTQYF. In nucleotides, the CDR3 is TGTGCCAGTAGTCCCCGGACTAGCGGGAGGGCAGATACGCAGTATTTT. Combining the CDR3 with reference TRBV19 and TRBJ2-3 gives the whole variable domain DGGITQSPKYLFRKEGQNVTLSCEQNLNHDAMYWYRQDPGQGLRLIYYSQIVNDFQKGDIAEGYSVSREKKESFPLTVTSAQKNPTAFYLCASSPRTSGRADTQYFGPGTRLTVL.

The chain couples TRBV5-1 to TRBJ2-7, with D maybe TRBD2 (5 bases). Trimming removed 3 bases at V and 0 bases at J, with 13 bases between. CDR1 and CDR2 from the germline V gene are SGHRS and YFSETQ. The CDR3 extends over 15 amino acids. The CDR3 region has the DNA TGCGCCAGCAGCTCGGAGGTCCTGCCCTCCTACGAGCAGTACTTC. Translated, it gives CASSSEVLPSYEQYF.

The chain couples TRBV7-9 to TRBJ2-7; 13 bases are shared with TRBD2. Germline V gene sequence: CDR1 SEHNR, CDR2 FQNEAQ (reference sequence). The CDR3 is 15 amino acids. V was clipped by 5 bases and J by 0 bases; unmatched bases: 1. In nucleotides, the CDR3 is TGTGCCAGCAGCCGGACTAGCGGGAGCTCCTACGAGCAGTACTTC. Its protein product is CASSRTSGSSYEQYF.

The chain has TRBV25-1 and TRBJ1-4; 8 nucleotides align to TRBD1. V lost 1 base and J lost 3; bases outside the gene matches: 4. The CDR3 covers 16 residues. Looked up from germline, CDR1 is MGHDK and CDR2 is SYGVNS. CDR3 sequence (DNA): TGTGCCAGCAGTGAATTTCAACAGGGGGCTAATGAAAAACTGTTTTTT. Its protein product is CASSEFQQGANEKLFF.

Written as DNA, the CDR3 is TGTGCCAGTAGGCCTCGTTTGGCAGTTCGACAGCCCCAGCATTTT. The encoded protein is CASRPRLAVRQPQHF. The rearrangement links TRBV19 to TRBJ1-5; D gene uncertain. Between the trimmed V and J ends, which lost 6 bases and 7 bases, there was a span of 19 bases. Germline V CDR1 and CDR2: LNHDA, SQIVND (reference sequence). The CDR3 spans 15 residues.

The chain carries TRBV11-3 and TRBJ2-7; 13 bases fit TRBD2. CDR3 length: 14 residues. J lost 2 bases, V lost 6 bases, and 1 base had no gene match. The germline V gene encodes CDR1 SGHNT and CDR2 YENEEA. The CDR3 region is CASRTSGRTYEQYF. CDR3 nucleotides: TGTGCCAGCAGGACTAGCGGGAGGACCTACGAGCAGTACTTC.

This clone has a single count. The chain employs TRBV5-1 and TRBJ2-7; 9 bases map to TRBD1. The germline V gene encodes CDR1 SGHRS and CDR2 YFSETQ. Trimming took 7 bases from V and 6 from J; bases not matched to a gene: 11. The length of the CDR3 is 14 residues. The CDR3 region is CASEDRGGLIEQYF. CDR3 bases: TGCGCCAGCGAGGACAGGGGCGGACTAATCGAGCAGTACTTC.

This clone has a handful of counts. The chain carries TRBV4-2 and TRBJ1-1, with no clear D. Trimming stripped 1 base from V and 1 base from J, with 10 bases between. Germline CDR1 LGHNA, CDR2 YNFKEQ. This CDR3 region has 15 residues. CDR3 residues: CASSQAIAPNTEAFF. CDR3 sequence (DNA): TGTGCCAGCAGCCAAGCGATAGCGCCGAACACTGAAGCTTTCTTT.

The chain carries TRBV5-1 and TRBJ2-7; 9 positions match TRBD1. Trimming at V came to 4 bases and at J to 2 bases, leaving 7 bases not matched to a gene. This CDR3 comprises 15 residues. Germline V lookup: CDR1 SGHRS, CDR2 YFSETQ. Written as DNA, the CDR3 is TGCGCCAGCAGCCCCCGACAGGGGGGCGCCTACGAGCAGTACTTC. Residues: CASSPRQGGAYEQYF.

For the CDR3, the DNA is TGCGCCAGCAGCTTGGAACCGGGACAGCATTCCTACGAGCAGTACTTC. Its protein product is CASSLEPGQHSYEQYF. The chain has TRBV5-1 and TRBJ2-7; 7 positions match TRBD1. The germline V gene encodes CDR1 SGHRS and CDR2 YFSETQ. The length of the CDR3 is 16 residues. V gave up 0 bases and J gave up 1 base; unmatched junction bases: 7.

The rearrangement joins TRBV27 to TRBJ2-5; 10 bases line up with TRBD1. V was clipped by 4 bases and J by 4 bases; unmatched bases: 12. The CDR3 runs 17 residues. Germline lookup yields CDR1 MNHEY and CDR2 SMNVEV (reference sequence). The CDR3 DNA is TGTGCCAGCAGTTCCCGTTTAACGGGACAGGGGCGAGAGACCCAGTACTTC. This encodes CASSSRLTGQGRETQYF.